This T cell receptor (beta chain) was found in a study of a mutant IDH1 vaccine in newly diagnosed glioma. At the level of the study: The treated group averaged approximately 38 years old and was about 60% male, roughly 38% female. Pretreatment consisted of radiotherapy, temozolomide, or both, with most receiving both.

TCRdb's table, derived via immunoSEQ multiplex PCR, lists solely in-frame clones and lacks some. There are about 120,000 clones in the sample; about nine tenths occur only once, and 0.55% to 0.7% lies in the top ten. Time point defined: week 11, during vaccination. In every dose of vaccine, 300 ug of mutant IDH1 20-mer peptide was given alongside topical imiquimod. The study's findings and limits: Patients mounted vaccine-induced immune responses in 90% to 95% of cases.

CDR1 is LNHDA and CDR2 is SQIVND in the germline V gene (reference sequence). The CDR3 spans 11 residues. V dropped 10 bases and J dropped 4 bases, with 10 bases sitting between them. As regards this clone: Its antigen is currently unknown.

This sequence joins TRBV19 and TRBJ2-5; D possibly corresponds to TRBD2 (5 bases). The TCR comes from a woman aged 45-59 years with glioma. The specimen was PBMCs, collected from a glioma patient whose treatment included an IDH1 peptide vaccine. CDR3 residues: CATRGRETQYF. The CDR3 nucleotides are TGTGCCACCCGTGGGAGAGAGACCCAGTACTTC. The full variable domain, completed using reference TRBV19 and TRBJ2-5, is DGGITQSPKYLFRKEGQNVTLSCEQNLNHDAMYWYRQDPGQGLRLIYYSQIVNDFQKGDIAEGYSVSREKKESFPLTVTSAQKNPTAFYLCATRGRETQYFGPGTRLLVL.